This passage covers 27 T cell receptor beta chains from one sample sequenced in a study of blood T cells in healthy people across ages. A J-beta primer mix and a sample-barcoded 5' primer were used in a second PCR of roughly 6 to 11 cycles. Via MiXCR, TCRdb re-called the 5' RACE reads, giving one row per CDR3 protein. Here the sample spans approximately 350,000 distinct CDR3 sequences, roughly half being singletons. The specimen was blood. The receptors stem from a man aged 55 to 70 in good health.

The chain employs TRBV20-1 and TRBJ2-1; D not certain. The CDR3 contains 16 residues. Trimming shortened V by 0 bases and J by 8 bases, and 20 bases separated the two germline ends. Germline CDR1 and CDR2: DFQATT and SNEGSKA (reference sequence). CDR3 sequence (DNA): TGCAGTGCTAGAGATCTCGGCGGTCCCCGTGGGGATGAGCAGTTCTTC. It is translated as CSARDLGGPRGDEQFF.

The CDR3 protein is CASSLTTSGGYNEQFF. CDR3 bases: TGCGCCAGCAGCTTGACCACTAGCGGGGGTTACAATGAGCAGTTCTTC. The chain uses TRBV5-1 and TRBJ2-1; 11 bases line up with TRBD2. CDR3 length equals 16 residues. Germline assignment: CDR1 SGHRS and CDR2 YFSETQ. J was trimmed by 4 bases and V by 1 base; bases with no gene match: 4.

V usage is TRBV6-5 and J usage is TRBJ2-3, with TRBD2 matching 15 bases. The CDR3 sequence is 17 residues long. Germline V CDR1 and CDR2: MNHEY, SVGAGI. V dropped 2 bases and J dropped 4; count of bases not matched to a gene: 4. CDR3 sequence (DNA): TGTGCCAGCAGTTACCCCGGACTAGCGGGAGGGTCAGATACGCAGTATTTT. Protein: CASSYPGLAGGSDTQYF.

This clonotype was seen only a few times. V and J are TRBV12-3 or TRBV12-4 and TRBJ2-3; D is uncertain. The length of the CDR3 is 12 residues. V lost 6 bases to trimming and J lost 4 bases, with 8 bases between them. CDR3 sequence: CASSFGPDTQYF. The CDR3 bases are TGTGCCAGCAGCTTCGGGCCAGATACGCAGTATTTT.

The chain couples TRBV20-1 to TRBJ1-2, with D perhaps matching TRBD1 (5 bases). V was clipped by 6 bases and J by 7 bases, with 15 bases between them. This CDR3 region has 12 residues. CDR1 is DFQATT, CDR2 SNEGSKA, per germline (reference sequence). The CDR3 nucleotides read TGCAGTGCAAGACTGGGGGTGGCTGGCTACACCTTC. This gives the protein CSARLGVAGYTF.

This clonotype has just one count. This clone may be a read error of a much larger clone one base away. The V and J genes are TRBV29-1 and TRBJ2-4, with 13 nucleotides matching TRBD2. V lost 1 base and J lost 15; bases outside the gene matches: 15. The CDR3 has 16 amino acids. Germline CDR1 reads SQVTM; CDR2 reads ANQGSEA. The CDR3 nucleotides are TGCAGCGTTGAAGGGGGGACTAGCGGGGCCACCTACGAGCGGTACTTC. Translated, it gives CSVEGGTSGATYERYF.

This clonotype was detected only a few times. The chain recombines TRBV20-1 with TRBJ2-4; D is uncertain. Trimming left V 3 bases short and J 0 bases short, with 9 bases between. CDR1 and CDR2 from the germline V gene are DFQATT and SNEGSKA (reference sequence). CDR3 length equals 14 residues. CDR3 protein: CSASGLLAKNIQYF. In nucleotides, the CDR3 is TGCAGTGCTAGTGGGCTTCTAGCCAAAAACATTCAGTACTTC.

This chain links TRBV20-1 with TRBJ2-7, with TRBD2 matching 8 bases. The junction had 9 bases not matched to a gene; V was cut back by 3 bases and J by 5 bases. The V gene's germline CDR1 is DFQATT and CDR2 SNEGSKA (reference sequence). The CDR3 consists of 14 residues. CDR3 nucleotide sequence: TGCAGTGCTAGCCGGGGGGGTCCCGGAGACGAGCAGTACTTC. Its protein is CSASRGGPGDEQYF.

The chain uses TRBV29-1 and TRBJ2-3; D perhaps matches TRBD2 (6 bases). Germline assignment: CDR1 SQVTM and CDR2 ANQGSEA. The V gene lost 6 bases and the J gene lost 4 bases, with 11 bases spanning the gap. This CDR3 region has 12 residues. The CDR3 DNA reads as TGCAGCGTCGACTCGGGGGCAGATACGCAGTATTTT. Amino acid sequence: CSVDSGADTQYF.

This clonotype was seen more than once but under ten times. V and J are TRBV7-9 and TRBJ1-6; 7 bases fit TRBD1. Looked up from germline, CDR1 is SEHNR and CDR2 is FQNEAQ (reference sequence). Trimming removed 6 bases from V and 6 bases from J; junction bases left unmatched: 5. The CDR3 sequence is 14 residues long. CDR3 in DNA: TGTGCCAGCAGTAGCAGGGGGGGTAATTCACCCCTCCACTTT. Protein sequence: CASSSRGGNSPLHF.

J is TRBJ2-7 and V is TRBV5-4; a weak D match, TRBD2 (6 bases). The CDR3 is made up of 13 amino acids. CDR1 SGHNT and CDR2 YYREEE come from the germline V gene (reference sequence). V was pared by 0 bases and J by 5 bases, with 9 bases between. CDR3 region: CASSLGTNDEQYF. Written as DNA, the CDR3 is TGTGCCAGCAGCTTGGGGACTAATGACGAGCAGTACTTC. Supplemented by reference TRBV5-4 and TRBJ2-7, the full variable domain reads ETGVTQSPTHLIKTRGQQVTLRCSSQSGHNTVSWYQQALGQGPQFIFQYYREEENGRGNFPPRFSGLQFPNYSSELNVNALELDDSALYLCASSLGTNDEQYFGPGTRLTVT.

The gene calls are TRBV29-1 and TRBJ2-4; 13 bases are a match to TRBD2. The end of the DNA aligns better with TRBJ2-7, so the J call may be wrong. The V gene's germline CDR1 is SQVTM and CDR2 ANQGSEA. The CDR3 covers 17 residues. This CDR3 reads CSVEEGTSGIPSYEQYF. CDR3 nucleotide sequence: TGCAGCGTTGAAGAAGGGACTAGCGGGATCCCCAGTTACGAGCAGTACTTC.

This chain uses TRBV25-1 with TRBJ2-3; 7 bases are shared with TRBD1. This CDR3 region has 11 residues. CDR1 is MGHDK, CDR2 SYGVNS, per germline. V lost 9 bases and J lost 8; bases outside the gene matches: 5. The CDR3 region is CASRGQTTQYF. CDR3 sequence (DNA): TGTGCCAGTAGGGGACAGACTACGCAGTATTTT.

V gene TRBV28 combines with J gene TRBJ2-6, with TRBD1 matching 12 bases. Germline lookup yields CDR1 MDHEN and CDR2 SYDVKM. This CDR3 region has 20 residues. The ends lost 4 bases at V and 2 bases at J; junction bases unmatched: 12. The CDR3 DNA sequence: TGTGCCAGCAGTTCGCCTCGGATAGGGACAGGGGGCGCTGGGGCCAACGTCCTGACTTTC. This codes for CASSSPRIGTGGAGANVLTF.

The chain has TRBV5-1 and TRBJ2-7; 9 bases agree with TRBD1. The CDR3 is 15 amino acids. Losses at the gene ends were 4 bases for V and 2 bases for J; bases not matched to a gene: 7. Germline CDR1 reads SGHRS; CDR2 reads YFSETQ. This CDR3 reads CASSTPGTGPYEQYF. In nucleotides, the CDR3 is TGCGCCAGCAGCACCCCCGGGACAGGGCCCTACGAGCAGTACTTC.

This clonotype showed up just once. This rearrangement joins TRBV7-2 to TRBJ2-3; D gene uncertain. In germline, CDR1 is SGHTA, CDR2 FQGNSA. The CDR3 is 14 residues long. V was shortened by 5 bases and J by 2 bases, with 11 bases between the two germline ends. The CDR3 region is CASSKRRNTDTQYF. DNA for the CDR3: TGTGCCAGCAGCAAAAGACGGAACACAGATACGCAGTATTTT.

Turning to this clonotype: With a much larger clone just one base away, this may be a read error. The V call is TRBV10-3, the J call TRBJ2-3; D not certain. Germline CDR1 is ENHRY and CDR2 is SYGVKD. This CDR3 contains 12 residues. The CDR3 loop is CDISEALGTQYF. In DNA, the CDR3 is TGTGACATCAGTGAGGCTTTGGGCACGCAGTATTTT.

The rearrangement uses TRBV7-6 and TRBJ2-1; the D gene could be TRBD1 or TRBD2 (5 bases each). Per the germline V gene, CDR1 is SGHVS and CDR2 is FNYEAQ. The V and J ends lost 5 bases and 0 bases respectively, with 11 bases between them. The CDR3 spans 15 residues. The CDR3 spells CASSKDGASYNEQFF. The CDR3 DNA sequence: TGTGCCAGCAGCAAAGACGGGGCCTCCTACAATGAGCAGTTCTTC.

The chain employs TRBV7-2 and TRBJ1-5; D unclear. The V and J ends lost 5 bases and 8 bases respectively, with 16 bases between them. CDR1 is SGHTA and CDR2 is FQGNSA in the germline V gene. This CDR3 region has 14 residues. The CDR3 region is CASSPGELREPQHF. For the CDR3, the DNA is TGTGCCAGCAGCCCGGGTGAGCTCCGAGAGCCCCAGCATTTT.

The chain carries TRBV7-2 and TRBJ2-7, with 11 bases matching TRBD2. The V segment lost 3 bases and the J segment 7 bases; nucleotides outside the gene matches: 17. The CDR3 covers 18 residues. Per germline, CDR1 SGHTA and CDR2 FQGNSA. In DNA form, the CDR3 reads TGTGCCAGCAGCTTTGGGACTAGCGGATACCGAAGATCGGGTGAGCAGTACTTC. Translating it yields CASSFGTSGYRRSGEQYF.

This clonotype was counted between two and nine times. The rearrangement uses TRBV4-3 and TRBJ2-7; D is unclear. This CDR3 comprises 15 residues. Trimming stripped 2 bases from V and 0 bases from J, with 11 bases between. Germline-derived CDR1 and CDR2 are LGHNA and YSLEER. The DNA for the CDR3 is TGCGCCAGCAGCCAAACGGCGGCGAGCTCCTACGAGCAGTACTTC. It translates to CASSQTAASSYEQYF.

This clonotype was seen more than once but under ten times. V gene TRBV29-1 combines with J gene TRBJ2-7; TRBD1 agrees at 7 bases. J was trimmed by 3 bases and V by 2 bases; bases with no gene match: 1. Germline CDR1 reads SQVTM; CDR2 reads ANQGSEA. The CDR3 runs to 12 residues. The CDR3 region has the DNA TGCAGCGTTGAACGGGACAGCTACGAGCAGTACTTC. Protein sequence: CSVERDSYEQYF.

The chain combines TRBV2 with TRBJ2-2; 7 bases agree with TRBD2. With 6 bases clipped from V and 6 bases from J, the junction kept 16 bases outside the gene matches. Germline CDR1 reads SNHLY; CDR2 reads FYNNEI. There are 17 residues in the CDR3. The CDR3 nucleotides are TGTGCCAGCAGCGCCCATGCCGGACTAGGGGCCGCCGGGGAGCTGTTTTTT. Its protein product is CASSAHAGLGAAGELFF.

Comment on this clonotype: Germline and junction disagree at one end, which may indicate a read error. This chain uses TRBV7-2 with TRBJ2-5; D is perhaps TRBD1 or TRBD2 (5 bases each). There are 15 residues in the CDR3. Germline CDR1 is SGHTA and CDR2 is FQGNSA. The CDR3 coding sequence is TGTGCCAGCAGCGTAGCCCCCGGGGCGGGAGAGACCCAGTACTTC. Encoded protein: CASSVAPGAGETQYF.

This clonotype was observed a few times. Possible read error: a much larger clone is one base away. This chain joins TRBV20-1 and TRBJ1-2; 7 bases align to TRBD1. From germline, CDR1 is DFQATT and CDR2 SNEGSKA (reference sequence). CDR3 length: 12 residues. J was trimmed by 7 bases and V by 3 bases; bases with no gene match: 5. The CDR3 nucleotides are TGCAGTGCTAGTCGTGGGACAGCTGGCTACACCTTC. This translates into CSASRGTAGYTF.

The gene calls are TRBV20-1 and TRBJ2-4; 8 bases map to TRBD2. This CDR3 has 15 amino acids. CDR1 is DFQATT, CDR2 SNEGSKA, per germline (reference sequence). Trimming removed 5 bases from V and 13 bases from J; junction bases left unmatched: 19. CDR3 region: CSASTTSEASGEQYF. CDR3 nucleotides: TGCAGTGCTTCTACGACTAGCGAGGCATCGGGGGAGCAGTACTTC.

The chain combines TRBV15 with TRBJ2-4; D is ambiguous. Between the trimmed V and J ends, which lost 1 base and 8 bases, there was a span of 6 bases. The CDR3 loop spans 12 amino acids. Germline loops: CDR1 LNHNV, CDR2 YYDKDF (reference sequence). The CDR3 nucleotides are TGTGCCACCAGCAGAGGTAGTTACATTCAGTACTTC. Its protein product is CATSRGSYIQYF.